This TCR beta chain was recovered during a study of human T cells and chemical hapten exposure. Unique molecular identifiers were attached to individual cDNA molecules within the library. TCRdb re-called the RACE reads with MiXCR, one entry per CDR3 protein. The sample contains around 180,000 distinct CDR3 sequences, about 31% of which appear only once. This clonotype was observed a few times. Time point described: pre-sensitization, week 0. Treatment reported: therapeutic diphenylcyclopropenone sensitization with weekly scalp DPC. The sequence was obtained from a woman aged 25 to 45 with alopecia areata. Some clones in this sample may be carry-over from other donors' samples. The sequencing used whole blood, collected in connection with sensitization to the hapten diphenylcyclopropenone (DPC).

The CDR3 is CASSPTVFSYEQYF. The DNA for the CDR3 is TGTGCCAGCAGTCCGACAGTATTCTCCTACGAGCAGTACTTC. J is TRBJ2-7 and V is TRBV28; the D gene is possibly TRBD1 (5 bases). Germline assignment: CDR1 MDHEN and CDR2 SYDVKM. Trimming removed 5 bases from V and 0 bases from J, with 11 bases in between. The CDR3 runs 14 residues.